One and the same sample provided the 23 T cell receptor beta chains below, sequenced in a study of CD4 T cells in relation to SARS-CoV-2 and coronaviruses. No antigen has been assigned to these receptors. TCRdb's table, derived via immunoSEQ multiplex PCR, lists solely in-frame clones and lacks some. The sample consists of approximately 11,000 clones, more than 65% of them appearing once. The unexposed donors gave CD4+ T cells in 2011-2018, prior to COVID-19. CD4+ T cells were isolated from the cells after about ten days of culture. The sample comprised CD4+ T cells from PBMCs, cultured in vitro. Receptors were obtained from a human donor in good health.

The CDR3 is CAISESMATGAYEQYF. For the CDR3, the DNA is TGTGCCATCAGTGAGTCGATGGCGACAGGGGCCTACGAGCAGTACTTC. This chain links TRBV10-3 with TRBJ2-7, with 8 bases that match TRBD1. The V segment lost 0 bases and the J segment 2 bases; nucleotides outside the gene matches: 6. The germline V gene encodes CDR1 ENHRY and CDR2 SYGVKD. CDR3 length: 16 amino acids.

CDR3 residues: CASSLVQGNTEAFF. The CDR3 DNA is TGTGCCAGCAGCTTGGTCCAAGGCAACACTGAAGCTTTCTTT. The genes are TRBV5-4 and TRBJ1-1; D is uncertain. V dropped 0 bases and J dropped 2 bases, with 8 bases sitting between them. The CDR3 contains 14 residues. Germline-derived CDR1 and CDR2 are SGHNT and YYREEE (reference sequence). Variable domain in full (rest from reference TRBV5-4 and TRBJ1-1): ETGVTQSPTHLIKTRGQQVTLRCSSQSGHNTVSWYQQALGQGPQFIFQYYREEENGRGNFPPRFSGLQFPNYSSELNVNALELDDSALYLCASSLVQGNTEAFFGQGTRLTVV.

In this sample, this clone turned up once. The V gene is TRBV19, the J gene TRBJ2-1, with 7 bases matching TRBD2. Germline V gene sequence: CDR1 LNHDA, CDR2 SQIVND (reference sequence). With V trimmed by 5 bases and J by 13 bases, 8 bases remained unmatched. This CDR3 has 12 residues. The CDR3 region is CASSPGLVPQFF. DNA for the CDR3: TGTGCCAGTAGTCCAGGACTAGTCCCCCAGTTCTTC.

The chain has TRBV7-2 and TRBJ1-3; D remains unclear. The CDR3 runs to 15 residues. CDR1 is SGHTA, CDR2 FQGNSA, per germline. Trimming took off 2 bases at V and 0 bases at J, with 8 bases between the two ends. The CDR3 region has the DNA TGTGCCAGCAGCTTATCATGGGGCTCTGGAAACACCATATATTTT. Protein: CASSLSWGSGNTIYF.

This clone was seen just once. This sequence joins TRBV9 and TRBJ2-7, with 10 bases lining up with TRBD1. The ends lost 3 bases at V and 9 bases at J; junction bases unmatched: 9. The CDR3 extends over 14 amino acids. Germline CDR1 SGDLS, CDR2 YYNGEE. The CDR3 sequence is CASSAGTGDRTQYF. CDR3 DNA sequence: TGTGCCAGCAGCGCCGGGACAGGGGATAGGACGCAGTACTTC. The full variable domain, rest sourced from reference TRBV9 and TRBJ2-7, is DSGVTQTPKHLITATGQRVTLRCSPRSGDLSVYWYQQSLDQGLQFLIQYYNGEERAKGNILERFSAQQFPDLHSELNLSSLELGDSALYFCASSAGTGDRTQYFGPGTRLTVT.

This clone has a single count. CDR3 DNA sequence: TGTGCCAGCAGTGCCCCGGGGACGGAGACCCAGTACTTC. It yields the protein CASSAPGTETQYF. The gene calls are TRBV6-2 or TRBV6-3 and TRBJ2-5; D may match TRBD1 or TRBD2 (5 bases each). Germline CDR1 is MNHEY and CDR2 is SVGEGT. With 5 bases removed from V and 5 bases from J, the gap between germline ends came to 12 bases. This CDR3 contains 13 residues.

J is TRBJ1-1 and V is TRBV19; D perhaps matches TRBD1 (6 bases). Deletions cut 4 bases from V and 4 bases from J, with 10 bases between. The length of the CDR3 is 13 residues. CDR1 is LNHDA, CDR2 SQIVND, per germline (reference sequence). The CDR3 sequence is CASSNPGATEAFF. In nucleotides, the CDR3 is TGTGCCAGTAGTAACCCGGGGGCCACTGAAGCTTTCTTT.

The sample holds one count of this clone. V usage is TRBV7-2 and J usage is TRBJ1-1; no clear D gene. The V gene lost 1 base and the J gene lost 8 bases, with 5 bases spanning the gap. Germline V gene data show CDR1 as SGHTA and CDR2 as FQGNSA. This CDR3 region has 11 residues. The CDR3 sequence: CASSLDPEAFF. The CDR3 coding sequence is TGTGCCAGCAGCTTAGACCCGGAAGCTTTCTTT. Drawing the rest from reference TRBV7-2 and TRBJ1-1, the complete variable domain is GAGVSQSPSNKVTEKGKDVELRCDPISGHTALYWYRQSLGQGLEFLIYFQGNSAPDKSGLPSDRFSAERTGGSVSTLTIQRTQQEDSAVYLCASSLDPEAFFGQGTRLTVV.

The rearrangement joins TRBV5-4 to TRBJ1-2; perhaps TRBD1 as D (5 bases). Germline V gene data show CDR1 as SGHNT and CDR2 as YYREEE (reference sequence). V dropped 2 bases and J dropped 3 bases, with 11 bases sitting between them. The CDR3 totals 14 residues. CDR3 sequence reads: CASSFSGLYYGYTF. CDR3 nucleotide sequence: TGTGCCAGCAGCTTTTCAGGGCTCTACTATGGCTACACCTTC.

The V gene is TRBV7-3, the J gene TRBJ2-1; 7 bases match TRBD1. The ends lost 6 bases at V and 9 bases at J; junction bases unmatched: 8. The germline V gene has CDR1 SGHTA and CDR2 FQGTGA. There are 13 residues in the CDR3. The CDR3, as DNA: TGTGCCAGCAGATCCGGGACAGTGGGTGAGCAGTTCTTC. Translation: CASRSGTVGEQFF.

The CDR3: CASSLGDRVNTEAFF. The CDR3 nucleotides read TGTGCCAGCAGCTTAGGGGACAGGGTGAACACTGAAGCTTTCTTT. The chain combines TRBV7-9 with TRBJ1-1; 9 nucleotides match TRBD1. Per germline, CDR1 SEHNR and CDR2 FQNEAQ (reference sequence). Unmatched junction bases numbered 0, after V lost 1 base and J lost 0 bases. The CDR3 length is 15 residues.

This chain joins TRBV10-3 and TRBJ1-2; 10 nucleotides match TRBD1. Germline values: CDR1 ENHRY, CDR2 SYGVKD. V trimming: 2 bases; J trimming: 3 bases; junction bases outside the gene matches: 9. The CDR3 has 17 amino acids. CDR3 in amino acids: CAISERTGGKGHYGYTF. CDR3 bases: TGTGCCATCAGTGAGCGGACAGGGGGAAAGGGCCACTATGGCTACACCTTC.

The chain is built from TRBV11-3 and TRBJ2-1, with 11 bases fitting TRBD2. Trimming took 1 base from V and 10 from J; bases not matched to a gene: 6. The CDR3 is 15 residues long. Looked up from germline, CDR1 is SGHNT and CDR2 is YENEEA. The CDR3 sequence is CASSLGLAGGGEQFF. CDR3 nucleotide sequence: TGTGCCAGCAGCTTAGGGCTAGCGGGAGGTGGGGAGCAGTTCTTC.

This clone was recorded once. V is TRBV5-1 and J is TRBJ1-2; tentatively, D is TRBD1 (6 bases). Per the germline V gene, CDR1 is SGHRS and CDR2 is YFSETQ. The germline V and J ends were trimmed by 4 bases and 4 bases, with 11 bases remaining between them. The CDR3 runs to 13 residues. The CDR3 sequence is CASSRTASYGYTF. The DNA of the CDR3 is TGCGCCAGCAGCCGGACAGCCAGCTATGGCTACACCTTC.

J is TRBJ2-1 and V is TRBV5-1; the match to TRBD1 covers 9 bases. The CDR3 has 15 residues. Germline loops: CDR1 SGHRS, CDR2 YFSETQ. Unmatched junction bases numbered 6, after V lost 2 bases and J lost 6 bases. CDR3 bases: TGCGCCAGCAGCTTAAGCGGACAGGGGACCAATGAGCAGTTCTTC. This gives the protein CASSLSGQGTNEQFF.

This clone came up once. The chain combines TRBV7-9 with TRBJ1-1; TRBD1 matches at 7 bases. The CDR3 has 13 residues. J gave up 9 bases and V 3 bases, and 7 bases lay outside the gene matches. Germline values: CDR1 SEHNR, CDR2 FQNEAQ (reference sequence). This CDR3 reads CASSLGTVNKAFF. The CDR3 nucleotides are TGTGCCAGCAGCTTGGGGACAGTCAATAAAGCTTTCTTT.

The chain's CDR3 is CASSPGDSYNEQFF. CDR3 DNA: TGTGCCAGCAGCCCGGGGGACTCCTACAATGAGCAGTTCTTC. The chain is built from TRBV9 and TRBJ2-1, with D possibly being TRBD2 (6 bases). Germline CDR1 and CDR2: SGDLS and YYNGEE. V lost 4 bases, J lost 0 bases, and 8 bases lay in between. CDR3 length equals 14 residues. Looking up the rest from reference TRBV9 and TRBJ2-1 gives the full variable domain: DSGVTQTPKHLITATGQRVTLRCSPRSGDLSVYWYQQSLDQGLQFLIQYYNGEERAKGNILERFSAQQFPDLHSELNLSSLELGDSALYFCASSPGDSYNEQFFGPGTRLTVL.

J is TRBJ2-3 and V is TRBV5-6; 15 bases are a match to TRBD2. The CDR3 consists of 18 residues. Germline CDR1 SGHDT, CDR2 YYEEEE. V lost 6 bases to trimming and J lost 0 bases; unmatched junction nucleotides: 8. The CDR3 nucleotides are TGTGCCAGCACCCGGACTAGCGGGGGGGCCCGTAGCACAGATACGCAGTATTTT. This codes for CASTRTSGGARSTDTQYF. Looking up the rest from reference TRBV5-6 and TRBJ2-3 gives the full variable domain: DAGVTQSPTHLIKTRGQQVTLRCSPKSGHDTVSWYQQALGQGPQFIFQYYEEEERQRGNFPDRFSGHQFPNYSSELNVNALLLGDSALYLCASTRTSGGARSTDTQYFGPGTRLTVL.

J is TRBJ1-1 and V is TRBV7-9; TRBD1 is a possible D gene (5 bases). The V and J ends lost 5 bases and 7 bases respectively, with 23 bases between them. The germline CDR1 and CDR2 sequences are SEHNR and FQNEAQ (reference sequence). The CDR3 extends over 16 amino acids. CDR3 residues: CASSTSKGKGVIEAFF. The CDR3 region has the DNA TGTGCCAGCAGCACTTCAAAGGGGAAAGGGGTAATTGAAGCTTTCTTT.

Here the CDR3 reads CASRPRHWATGDTQYF. The CDR3 DNA reads as TGTGCCAGCAGGCCCAGGCATTGGGCTACGGGAGATACGCAGTATTTT. V is TRBV7-2 and J is TRBJ2-3, with D hard to call. V was shortened by 6 bases and J by 5 bases, with 21 bases between the two germline ends. The CDR3 spans 16 residues. The germline V gene encodes CDR1 SGHTA and CDR2 FQGNSA.

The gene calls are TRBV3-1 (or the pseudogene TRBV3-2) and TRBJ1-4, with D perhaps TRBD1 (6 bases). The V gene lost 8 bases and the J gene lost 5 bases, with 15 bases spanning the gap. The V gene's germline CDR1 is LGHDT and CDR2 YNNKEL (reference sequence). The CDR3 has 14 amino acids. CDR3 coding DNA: TGTGCCAGCGGTCCCAGGGGCGGGAATGAAAAACTGTTTTTT. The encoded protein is CASGPRGGNEKLFF.

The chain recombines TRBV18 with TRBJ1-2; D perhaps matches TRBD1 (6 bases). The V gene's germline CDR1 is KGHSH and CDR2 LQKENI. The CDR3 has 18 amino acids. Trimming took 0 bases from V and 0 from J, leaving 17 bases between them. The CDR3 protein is CASSPPSLRQASNYGYTF. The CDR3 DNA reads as TGTGCCAGCTCACCACCGAGCCTGAGACAGGCCTCTAACTATGGCTACACCTTC.

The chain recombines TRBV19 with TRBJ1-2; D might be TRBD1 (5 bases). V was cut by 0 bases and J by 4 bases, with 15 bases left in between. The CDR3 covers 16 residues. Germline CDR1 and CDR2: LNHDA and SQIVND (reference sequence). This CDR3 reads CASSIDRIWGGYGYTF. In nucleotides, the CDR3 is TGTGCCAGTAGTATAGATCGGATTTGGGGGGGCTATGGCTACACCTTC.